This T cell receptor (beta chain) was found in a study of identical twins. CDR3 size: 14 residues. The ends were cut back, 2 bases at V and 3 bases at J, with 10 bases in the middle. CDR1 is SGHTA, CDR2 FQGNSA, per germline. One entry per CDR3 protein, called by TCRdb with MiXCR from the 5' RACE reads. The sample has 1.5 million to 2 million distinct CDR3 sequences; around 33% are singletons. The chain employs TRBV7-2 and TRBJ1-2; unclear D gene. The receptor was isolated from a newborn girl in good health. The sample consisted of cord blood. CDR3 nucleotides: TGTGCCAGCAGCTTAATGCTGGGGTACTATGGCTACACCTTC. It translates to CASSLMLGYYGYTF.